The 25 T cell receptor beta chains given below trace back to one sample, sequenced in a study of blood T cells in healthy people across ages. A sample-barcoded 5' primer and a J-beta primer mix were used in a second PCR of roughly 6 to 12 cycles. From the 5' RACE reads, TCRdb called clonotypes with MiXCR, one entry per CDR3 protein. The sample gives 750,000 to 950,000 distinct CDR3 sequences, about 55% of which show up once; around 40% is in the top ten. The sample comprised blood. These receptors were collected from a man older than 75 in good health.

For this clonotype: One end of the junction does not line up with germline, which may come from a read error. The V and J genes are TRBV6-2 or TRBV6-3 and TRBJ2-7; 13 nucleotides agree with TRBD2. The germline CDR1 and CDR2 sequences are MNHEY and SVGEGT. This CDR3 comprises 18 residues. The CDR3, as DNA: TGTGCCGGCAGTTGGGCACCACTAGCGGGAGGGGAATCCTACGAGCAGTACTTC. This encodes CAGSWAPLAGGESYEQYF.

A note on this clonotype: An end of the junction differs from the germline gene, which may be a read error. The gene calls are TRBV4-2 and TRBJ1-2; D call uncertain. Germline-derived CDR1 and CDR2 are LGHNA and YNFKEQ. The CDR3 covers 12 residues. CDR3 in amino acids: CASGQDRYGYTF. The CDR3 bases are TGTGCCAGCGGCCAAGATAGGTATGGCTACACCTTC.

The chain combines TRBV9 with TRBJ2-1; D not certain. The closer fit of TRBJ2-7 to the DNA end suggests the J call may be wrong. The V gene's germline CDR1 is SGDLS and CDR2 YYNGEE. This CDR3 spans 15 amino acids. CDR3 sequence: CASSATPSSYNEQYF. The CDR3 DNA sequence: TGTGCCAGCAGCGCCACACCAAGCTCCTACAATGAGCAGTACTTC.

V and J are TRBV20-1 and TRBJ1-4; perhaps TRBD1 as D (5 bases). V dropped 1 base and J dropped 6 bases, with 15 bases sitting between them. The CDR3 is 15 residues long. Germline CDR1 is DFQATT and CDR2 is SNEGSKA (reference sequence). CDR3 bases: TGCAGTGCTAGAGGGGGTAGGGGAGGGGATGAAAAACTGTTTTTT. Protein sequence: CSARGGRGGDEKLFF.

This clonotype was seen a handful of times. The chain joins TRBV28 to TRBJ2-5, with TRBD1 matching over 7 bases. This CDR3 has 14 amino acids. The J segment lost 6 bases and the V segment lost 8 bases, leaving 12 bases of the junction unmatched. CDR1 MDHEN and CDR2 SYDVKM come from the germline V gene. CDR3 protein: CASGRDRARKTQYF. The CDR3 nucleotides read TGTGCCAGCGGAAGAGACAGGGCCCGAAAGACCCAGTACTTC.

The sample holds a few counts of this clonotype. CDR3 sequence reads: CSARGGHGGAYNEQFF. The CDR3 nucleotides are TGCAGTGCTAGAGGGGGCCACGGTGGGGCTTACAATGAGCAGTTCTTC. The chain carries TRBV20-1 and TRBJ2-1, with a tentative D call TRBD1 (5 bases). V lost 1 base to trimming and J lost 4 bases, with 17 bases between them. Germline CDR1 DFQATT, CDR2 SNEGSKA (reference sequence). The CDR3 sequence is 16 residues long.

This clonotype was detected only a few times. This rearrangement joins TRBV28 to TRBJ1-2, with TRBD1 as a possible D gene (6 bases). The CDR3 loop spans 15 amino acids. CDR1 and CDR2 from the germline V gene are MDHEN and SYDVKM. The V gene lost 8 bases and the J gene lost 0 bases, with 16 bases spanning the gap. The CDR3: CASGAGTRANYGYTF. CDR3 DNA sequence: TGTGCCAGCGGAGCCGGGACAAGGGCTAACTATGGCTACACCTTC.

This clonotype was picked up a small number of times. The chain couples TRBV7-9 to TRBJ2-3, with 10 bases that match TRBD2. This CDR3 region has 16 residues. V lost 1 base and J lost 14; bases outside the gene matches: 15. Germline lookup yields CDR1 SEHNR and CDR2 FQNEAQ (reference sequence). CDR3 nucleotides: TGTGCCAGCAGCTTAGTCCCTAGCGGGAGTCCATGGTACGCGTATTTT. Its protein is CASSLVPSGSPWYAYF.

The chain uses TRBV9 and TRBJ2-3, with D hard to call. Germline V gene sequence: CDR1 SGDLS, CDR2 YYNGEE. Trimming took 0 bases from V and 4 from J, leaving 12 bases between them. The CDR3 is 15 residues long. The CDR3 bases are TGTGCCAGCAGCGTAGCTCAGGTTGCCTCAGATACGCAGTATTTT. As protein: CASSVAQVASDTQYF.

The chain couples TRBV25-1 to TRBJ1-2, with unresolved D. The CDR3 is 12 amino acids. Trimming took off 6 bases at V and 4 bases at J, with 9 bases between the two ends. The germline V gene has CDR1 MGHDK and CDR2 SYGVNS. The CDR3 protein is CASRQDSYGYTF. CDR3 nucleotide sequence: TGTGCCAGCAGGCAGGATTCCTATGGCTACACCTTC.

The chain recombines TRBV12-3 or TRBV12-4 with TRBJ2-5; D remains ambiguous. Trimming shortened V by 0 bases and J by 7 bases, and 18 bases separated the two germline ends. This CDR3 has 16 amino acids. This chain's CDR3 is CASSLAAFWDFGTQYF. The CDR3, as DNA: TGTGCCAGCAGTTTAGCAGCTTTTTGGGATTTTGGGACCCAGTACTTC.

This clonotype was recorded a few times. Here the CDR3 DNA reads TGTGCCAGCAGCGTCGTGGGCGCGGGAGGTTACAATGAGCAGTTCTTC. This gives the protein CASSVVGAGGYNEQFF. V is TRBV9 and J is TRBJ2-1; 8 bases fit TRBD2. This CDR3 comprises 16 residues. Trimming at V came to 2 bases and at J to 4 bases, leaving 8 bases not matched to a gene. Looked up from germline, CDR1 is SGDLS and CDR2 is YYNGEE.

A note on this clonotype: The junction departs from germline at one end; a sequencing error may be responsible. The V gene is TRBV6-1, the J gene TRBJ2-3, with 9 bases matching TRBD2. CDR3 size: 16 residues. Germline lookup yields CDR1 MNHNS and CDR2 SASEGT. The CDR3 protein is CASSEEAGGATNTQYF. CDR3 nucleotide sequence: TGTGCCAGCAGTGAAGAGGCGGGAGGGGCCACAAATACGCAGTATTTT.

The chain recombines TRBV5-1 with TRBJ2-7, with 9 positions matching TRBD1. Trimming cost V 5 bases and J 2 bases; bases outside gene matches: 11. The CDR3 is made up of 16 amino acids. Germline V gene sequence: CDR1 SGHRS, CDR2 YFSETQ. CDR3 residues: CASRPNTGGPPYEQYF. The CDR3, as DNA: TGCGCCAGCAGACCGAACACAGGGGGCCCTCCCTACGAGCAGTACTTC.

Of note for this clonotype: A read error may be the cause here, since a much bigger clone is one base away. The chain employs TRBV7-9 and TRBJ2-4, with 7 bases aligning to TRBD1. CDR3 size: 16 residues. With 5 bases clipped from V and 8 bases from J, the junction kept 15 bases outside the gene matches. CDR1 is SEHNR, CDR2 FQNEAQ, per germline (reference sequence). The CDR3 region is CASSRRGQRKGDIQYF. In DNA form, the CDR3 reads TGTGCCAGCAGCAGACGGGGACAGAGAAAGGGAGACATTCAGTACTTC. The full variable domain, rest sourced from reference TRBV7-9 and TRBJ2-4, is DTGVSQNPRHKITKRGQNVTFRCDPISEHNRLYWYRQTLGQGPEFLTYFQNEAQLEKSRLLSDRFSAERPKGSFSTLEIQRTEQGDSAMYLCASSRRGQRKGDIQYFGAGTRLSVL.

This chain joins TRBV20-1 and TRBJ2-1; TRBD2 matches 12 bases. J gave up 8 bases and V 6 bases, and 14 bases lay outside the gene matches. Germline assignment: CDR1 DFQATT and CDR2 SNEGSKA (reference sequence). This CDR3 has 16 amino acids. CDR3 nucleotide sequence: TGCAGTGCGTTGCTAGCGGGAGGGCCCTCTGTAGATGAGCAGTTCTTC. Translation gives CSALLAGGPSVDEQFF.

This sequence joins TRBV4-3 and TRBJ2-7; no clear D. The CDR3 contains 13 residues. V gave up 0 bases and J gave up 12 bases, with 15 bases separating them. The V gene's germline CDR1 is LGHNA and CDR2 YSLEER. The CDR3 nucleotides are TGCGCCAGCAGCCAAGATGCGGCCGCCAACTTGTACTTC. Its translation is CASSQDAAANLYF.

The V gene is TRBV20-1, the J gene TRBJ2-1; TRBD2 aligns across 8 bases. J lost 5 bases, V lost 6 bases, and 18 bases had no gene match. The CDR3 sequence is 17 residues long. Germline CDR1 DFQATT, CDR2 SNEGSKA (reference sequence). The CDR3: CSARNRDSGTFNNEQFF. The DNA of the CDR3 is TGCAGTGCCCGCAATAGGGATAGCGGGACTTTCAACAATGAGCAGTTCTTC.

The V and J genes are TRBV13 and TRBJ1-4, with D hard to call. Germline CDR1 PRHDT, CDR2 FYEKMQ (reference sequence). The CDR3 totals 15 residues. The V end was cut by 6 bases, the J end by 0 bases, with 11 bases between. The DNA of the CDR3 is TGTGCCAGCAGAAGTACAGAAACAACTAATGAAAAACTGTTTTTT. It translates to CASRSTETTNEKLFF.

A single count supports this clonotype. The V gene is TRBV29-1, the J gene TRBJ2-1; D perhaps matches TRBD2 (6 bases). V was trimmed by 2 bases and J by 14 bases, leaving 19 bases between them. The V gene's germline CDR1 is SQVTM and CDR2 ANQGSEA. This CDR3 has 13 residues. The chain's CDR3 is CSVELAPGLPEFF. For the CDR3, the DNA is TGCAGCGTTGAACTTGCCCCCGGACTACCAGAGTTCTTC.

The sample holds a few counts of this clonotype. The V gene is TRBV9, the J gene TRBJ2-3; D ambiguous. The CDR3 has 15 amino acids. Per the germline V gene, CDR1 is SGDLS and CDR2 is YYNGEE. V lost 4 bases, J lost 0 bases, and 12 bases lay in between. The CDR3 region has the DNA TGTGCCAGCAGCCCCCATGGGCCTAGCACAGATACGCAGTATTTT. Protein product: CASSPHGPSTDTQYF.

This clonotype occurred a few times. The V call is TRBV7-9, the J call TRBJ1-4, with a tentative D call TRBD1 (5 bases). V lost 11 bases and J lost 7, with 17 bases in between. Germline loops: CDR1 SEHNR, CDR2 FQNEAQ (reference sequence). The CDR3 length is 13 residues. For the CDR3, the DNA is TGTGCCTCTTTACGGGGGGAGAGTGAAAAACTGTTTTTT. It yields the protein CASLRGESEKLFF.

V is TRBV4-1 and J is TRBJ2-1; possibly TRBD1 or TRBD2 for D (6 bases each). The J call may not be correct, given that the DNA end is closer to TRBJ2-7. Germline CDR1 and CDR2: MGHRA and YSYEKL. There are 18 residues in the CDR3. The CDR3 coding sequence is TGCGCCAGCAGCCAAGGAGGGACGGGGGCTAGCTCCTACAAGGAGCAGTACTTC. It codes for CASSQGGTGASSYKEQYF.

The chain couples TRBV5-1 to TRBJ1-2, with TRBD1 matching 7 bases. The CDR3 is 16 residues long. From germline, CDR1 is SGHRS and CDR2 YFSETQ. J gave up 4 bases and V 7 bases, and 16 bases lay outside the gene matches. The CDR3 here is CASRSSPGGIAYGYTF. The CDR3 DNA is TGCGCCAGCCGATCCTCGCCAGGGGGAATCGCCTATGGCTACACCTTC. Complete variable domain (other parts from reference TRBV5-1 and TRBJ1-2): KAGVTQTPRYLIKTRGQQVTLSCSPISGHRSVSWYQQTPGQGLQFLFEYFSETQRNKGNFPGRFSGRQFSNSRSEMNVSTLELGDSALYLCASRSSPGGIAYGYTFGSGTRLTVV.

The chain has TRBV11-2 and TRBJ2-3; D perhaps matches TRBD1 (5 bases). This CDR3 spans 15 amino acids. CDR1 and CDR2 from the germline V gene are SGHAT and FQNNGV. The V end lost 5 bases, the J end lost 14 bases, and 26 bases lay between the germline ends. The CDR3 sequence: CASSQDRQQNRYAYF. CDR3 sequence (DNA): TGTGCCAGCAGCCAGGACCGACAGCAAAACAGATACGCGTATTTT.